Listed here are 24 T cell receptor beta chains from one sample, sequenced in a study of shared clonotypes between healthy human individuals. The data were produced by immunoSEQ multiplex PCR, yet TCRdb's version contains in-frame clones alone and is incomplete. The table records millions of clones, more than 85% of them present only once. Cells designated naive CD8 were CD45RO-negative and were positively selected for CCR7, with terminally differentiated effector memory CD45RA+ cells excluded. Sample: naive CD8+ T cells from PBMCs. The receptors were sampled from a young man in good health. Some clones in this sample may be carry-over from other donors' samples.

This sequence joins TRBV28 and TRBJ2-1; perhaps D is TRBD1 or TRBD2 (5 bases each). Germline assignment: CDR1 MDHEN and CDR2 SYDVKM. This CDR3 has 16 amino acids. Trimming took 3 bases from V and 7 from J, leaving 19 bases between them. CDR3 bases: TGTGCCAGCAGTTTGGGGGTGGGAGAGTGGGGTAATGAGCAGTTCTTC. Protein sequence: CASSLGVGEWGNEQFF.

The CDR3: CASSPLASPYEQYF. The CDR3, as DNA: TGTGCCAGCAGCCCACTAGCGTCCCCCTACGAGCAGTACTTC. This sequence joins TRBV5-4 and TRBJ2-7; 7 bases match TRBD2. J gave up 2 bases and V 4 bases, and 6 bases lay outside the gene matches. Germline loops: CDR1 SGHNT, CDR2 YYREEE (reference sequence). The CDR3 consists of 14 residues.

Concerning this clone itself: Other DNA sequences from this sample encode an identical CDR3 as well. The chain uses TRBV7-2 and TRBJ2-7, with 8 bases that match TRBD2. Germline V gives CDR1 SGHTA, CDR2 FQGNSA. The CDR3 loop spans 14 amino acids. The V gene end was trimmed by 5 bases and the J gene end by 4 bases; junction bases not matched to a gene: 7. The CDR3 DNA follows: TGTGCCAGCAGCCCCGGACTAGCTAGGTACGAGCAGTACTTC. Its protein product is CASSPGLARYEQYF.

Only one count was recorded for this clone. The chain is built from TRBV11-2 and TRBJ2-7, with 8 nucleotides matching TRBD1. This CDR3 comprises 14 residues. The ends lost 5 bases at V and 3 bases at J; junction bases unmatched: 6. CDR1 and CDR2 from the germline V gene are SGHAT and FQNNGV. The CDR3 here is CASSRAGGGYEQYF. CDR3 coding DNA: TGTGCCAGCAGCCGGGCAGGGGGCGGCTACGAGCAGTACTTC. The full variable domain, in which reference TRBV11-2 and TRBJ2-7 provide the parts outside the CDR3, is EAGVAQSPRYKIIEKRQSVAFWCNPISGHATLYWYQQILGQGPKLLIQFQNNGVVDDSQLPKDRFSAERLKGVDSTLKIQPAKLEDSAVYLCASSRAGGGYEQYFGPGTRLTVT.

The chain couples TRBV15 to TRBJ1-4; no reliable D call. CDR1 and CDR2 (germline): LNHNV, YYDKDF (reference sequence). The CDR3 is 15 residues long. Trimming shortened V by 7 bases and J by 0 bases, and 12 bases separated the two germline ends. Here the CDR3 DNA reads TGTGCCACCACCCCGAATCTAGCAACTAATGAAAAACTGTTTTTT. It translates to CATTPNLATNEKLFF.

On this clone: Other DNA variants within this sample encode the same CDR3. The chain couples TRBV30 to TRBJ1-1; D gene ambiguous. The CDR3 loop spans 12 amino acids. In germline, CDR1 is GTSNPN, CDR2 SVGIG (reference sequence). The germline V and J ends were trimmed by 3 bases and 1 base, with 6 bases remaining between them. CDR3: CAWSPTNTEAFF. The CDR3 DNA sequence: TGTGCCTGGAGCCCGACGAACACTGAAGCTTTCTTT.

The chain combines TRBV27 with TRBJ2-7; tentative D call: TRBD2 (5 bases). The V end lost 3 bases, the J end lost 6 bases, and 12 bases lay between the germline ends. Germline CDR1 MNHEY, CDR2 SMNVEV (reference sequence). This CDR3 contains 13 residues. The CDR3 bases are TGTGCCAGCAGTTTGGATAGCGCGGGCGAGCAGTACTTC. This codes for CASSLDSAGEQYF.

This rearrangement joins TRBV2 to TRBJ2-3; D may be TRBD1 or TRBD2 (5 bases each). This CDR3 spans 15 amino acids. Germline assignment: CDR1 SNHLY and CDR2 FYNNEI. Between the trimmed V and J ends, which lost 3 bases and 1 base, there was a span of 11 bases. CDR3 in DNA: TGTGCCAGCAGTGACCGGGGCTCGGGCACAGATACGCAGTATTTT. Amino acids: CASSDRGSGTDTQYF.

On this clone itself: Other nucleotide sequences from this sample produce the same CDR3. This rearrangement joins TRBV4-3 to TRBJ2-7; TRBD2 matches at 10 bases. V was clipped by 1 base and J by 1 base; unmatched bases: 1. The CDR3 extends over 15 amino acids. CDR1 is LGHNA, CDR2 YSLEER, per germline. CDR3 sequence (DNA): TGCGCCAGCAGCCAAGGTAGCGGGAGGTCCTACGAGCAGTACTTC. As protein: CASSQGSGRSYEQYF.

CDR3 nucleotides: TGTGCCAGCCAGTTTATGCCGTCCTCACCCTACGAGCAGTACTTC. Its translation: CASQFMPSSPYEQYF. V gene TRBV28 combines with J gene TRBJ2-7; unclear D gene. Germline loops: CDR1 MDHEN, CDR2 SYDVKM. The V gene lost 8 bases and the J gene lost 2 bases, with 19 bases spanning the gap. There are 15 residues in the CDR3.

The chain has TRBV6-5 and TRBJ2-7, with D perhaps TRBD1 (6 bases). The germline V gene encodes CDR1 MNHEY and CDR2 SVGAGI. With 2 bases removed from V and 3 bases from J, the gap between germline ends came to 11 bases. The CDR3 has 14 residues. The chain's CDR3 is CASSYRTGNYEQYF. Written as DNA, the CDR3 is TGTGCCAGCAGTTACCGAACAGGGAACTACGAGCAGTACTTC.

The rearrangement joins TRBV9 to TRBJ2-2; D is unresolved. Germline V gene data show CDR1 as SGDLS and CDR2 as YYNGEE. The CDR3 is 15 amino acids. The ends were cut back, 0 bases at V and 8 bases at J, with 14 bases in the middle. The CDR3 DNA reads as TGTGCCAGCAGCGTAGACAGCTCCATGGGGGGGGAGCTGTTTTTT. Its translation: CASSVDSSMGGELFF.

The chain couples TRBV28 to TRBJ1-2; maybe TRBD1 (5 bases). Germline CDR1 and CDR2: MDHEN and SYDVKM. The CDR3 totals 14 residues. The germline V and J ends were trimmed by 10 bases and 5 bases, with 20 bases remaining between them. CDR3 loop: CATKRGIRAYGYTF. DNA for the CDR3: TGTGCCACGAAGCGGGGGATTAGGGCTTATGGCTACACCTTC.

The table lists this clone with a few counts. The chain links TRBV29-1 to TRBJ1-1; D possibly corresponds to TRBD1 (5 bases). Trimming took 3 bases from V and 1 from J, leaving 9 bases between them. The germline CDR1 and CDR2 sequences are SQVTM and ANQGSEA. This CDR3 has 13 amino acids. CDR3 residues: CSVESQGNTEAFF. The CDR3, as DNA: TGCAGCGTTGAGTCCCAGGGGAACACTGAAGCTTTCTTT.

This chain joins TRBV19 and TRBJ2-7, with D perhaps TRBD1 or TRBD2 (7 bases each). This CDR3 region has 18 residues. Per the germline V gene, CDR1 is LNHDA and CDR2 is SQIVND (reference sequence). V was trimmed by 3 bases and J by 5 bases, leaving 26 bases between them. The CDR3 nucleotides read TGTGCCAGTAGTATCCGGCCCGGACAGGTCGAGGGGAGGGACGAGCAGTACTTC. As protein: CASSIRPGQVEGRDEQYF.

The chain is built from TRBV30 and TRBJ1-4; the match to TRBD1 covers 7 bases. Germline V gene lookup returns CDR1 GTSNPN and CDR2 SVGIG (reference sequence). The CDR3 totals 18 residues. V lost 1 base to trimming and J lost 8 bases; unmatched junction nucleotides: 19. The CDR3 is CAWSATNKPGQRPEKLFF. CDR3 nucleotides: TGTGCCTGGAGTGCTACTAATAAACCGGGACAGCGACCAGAAAAACTGTTTTTT.

The genes are TRBV13 and TRBJ2-7, with TRBD2 identical over 12 bases. There are 18 residues in the CDR3. The germline V gene encodes CDR1 PRHDT and CDR2 FYEKMQ (reference sequence). Trimming cost V 0 bases and J 1 base; bases outside gene matches: 7. This CDR3 is CASSLGASGRAGSYEQYF. The DNA for the CDR3 is TGTGCCAGCAGCTTAGGTGCTAGCGGGAGGGCCGGATCCTACGAGCAGTACTTC.

Comment on this clone: The junction and the germline gene differ at one end; a read error may be behind it. The chain is built from TRBV4-3 and TRBJ2-7; the D gene is possibly TRBD2 (6 bases). The germline gives CDR1 LGHNA, CDR2 YSLEER. The CDR3 covers 14 residues. The DNA of the CDR3 is TGCGCCAGCAGCCAAGATCGTGGGCGCGGGAACCCGGACTTC. This encodes CASSQDRGRGNPDF.

Here the CDR3 reads CASSFVGWEKLFF. CDR3 bases: TGTGCCAGCAGTTTTGTGGGGTGGGAAAAACTGTTTTTT. The chain couples TRBV28 to TRBJ1-4, with no clear D. V was clipped by 3 bases and J by 8 bases, with 10 bases between them. The germline V gene encodes CDR1 MDHEN and CDR2 SYDVKM. This CDR3 spans 13 amino acids.

The chain links TRBV29-1 to TRBJ1-3, with TRBD1 matching 7 bases. The trim removed 6 bases at V and 0 bases at J, leaving 5 bases unmatched. Germline-derived CDR1 and CDR2 are SQVTM and ANQGSEA. CDR3 length: 14 amino acids. The CDR3, as DNA: TGCAGCGTGGGGACAGCGAGCTCTGGAAACACCATATATTTT. This sequence encodes CSVGTASSGNTIYF.

The rearrangement joins TRBV6-1 to TRBJ1-2; D is undetermined. CDR1 MNHNS and CDR2 SASEGT come from the germline V gene. The CDR3 covers 11 residues. V was trimmed by 6 bases and J by 8 bases, leaving 10 bases between them. The CDR3 nucleotides are TGTGCCAGCAGACCGATTTCCGGCTACACCTTC. Residues: CASRPISGYTF.

The genes are TRBV27 and TRBJ2-1; the match to TRBD1 covers 8 bases. Per germline, CDR1 MNHEY and CDR2 SMNVEV (reference sequence). With 5 bases clipped from V and 10 bases from J, the junction kept 10 bases outside the gene matches. This CDR3 has 14 residues. CDR3 residues: CASSALDRENEQFF. The CDR3 DNA follows: TGTGCCAGCAGTGCGTTGGACAGGGAAAACGAGCAGTTCTTC.

This chain links TRBV27 with TRBJ1-1, with 10 bases lining up with TRBD1. J was trimmed by 4 bases and V by 7 bases; bases with no gene match: 6. The CDR3 sequence is 14 residues long. Per the germline V gene, CDR1 is MNHEY and CDR2 is SMNVEV (reference sequence). The CDR3 bases are TGTGCCAGCATGAGGACAGGGGGGGTCACTGAAGCTTTCTTT. Amino acid sequence: CASMRTGGVTEAFF.

V and J are TRBV11-3 and TRBJ2-3, with D possibly matching TRBD2 (5 bases). Germline CDR1 SGHNT, CDR2 YENEEA. CDR3 length: 15 amino acids. Trimming removed 5 bases from V and 1 base from J, with 13 bases in between. For the CDR3, the DNA is TGTGCCAGCAGCCCTAGCTCCTACCGCACAGATACGCAGTATTTT. Its translation: CASSPSSYRTDTQYF.